This TCR beta chain was sequenced for a study of beta chain features in type 1 diabetes. Trimming removed 2 bases from V and 2 bases from J, with 13 bases in between. This CDR3 has 15 residues. Germline V lookup: CDR1 LNHDA, CDR2 SQIVND (reference sequence). Whole-study findings and limits: Sequencing used cDNA, and cells with high TCR expression could therefore be over-represented.

Expressed TCRB transcripts were sequenced because the isolated RNA had all been reverse transcribed beforehand. Profiled with immunoSEQ multiplex PCR; TCRdb holds only in-frame clones, not every one. The sample includes 120,000 to 150,000 clones, less than 11% seen only once; the top ten take roughly 1.4%. This clone was picked up a small number of times. Its antigen remains unknown. Sorted CD4+ subsets: naive, central memory, regulatory, stem cell-like memory (CD45RO/CCR7/CD25/CD127/CD95/CD27 panel). The receptor comes from a man in his late teens or twenties in good health. The chain uses TRBV19 and TRBJ2-7, with D possibly matching TRBD1 (5 bases). Material for sequencing was naive CD4+ T cells from blood. CDR3 coding DNA: TGTGCCAGTAGTATACTCCGCCGACAGCCCTACGAGCAGTACTTC. Translating it yields CASSILRRQPYEQYF.